This TCR beta chain was recorded in a study of T cell clusters in autoimmune cytopenias. Turning to this clonotype: Its antigen is undetermined.

Germline V gives CDR1 KGHSH, CDR2 LQKENI. The CDR3 has 15 amino acids. Study conclusions and caveats: Primary autoimmune cytopenia patients seemingly lacked the physiological T cell clusters found in healthy donors. TRB repertoire shifts in secondary cytopenia and chronic lymphocytic leukemia mostly reflected lymphoma, not autoimmunity.

Approximately 36,000 genome equivalents of blood DNA were amplified for TRB. TRB rearrangements were amplified by touch-down multiplex PCR with mixed TRB-A/B primers. TCRdb reanalyzed the multiplex PCR reads and collapses them to one entry per CDR3 protein, without DNA. The sample holds 9,500 to 11,000 distinct CDR3 sequences. The sample was also reused in another study, on T cell repertoires in aging, cancer and after chemotherapy.

Sequenced: peripheral blood. The chain links TRBV18 to TRBJ1-4; TCRdb indicates TRBD1, and absent DNA this call remains unverified. This receptor was obtained from a human donor in good health. CDR3 amino acids: CASSLDRGIGEKLFF.